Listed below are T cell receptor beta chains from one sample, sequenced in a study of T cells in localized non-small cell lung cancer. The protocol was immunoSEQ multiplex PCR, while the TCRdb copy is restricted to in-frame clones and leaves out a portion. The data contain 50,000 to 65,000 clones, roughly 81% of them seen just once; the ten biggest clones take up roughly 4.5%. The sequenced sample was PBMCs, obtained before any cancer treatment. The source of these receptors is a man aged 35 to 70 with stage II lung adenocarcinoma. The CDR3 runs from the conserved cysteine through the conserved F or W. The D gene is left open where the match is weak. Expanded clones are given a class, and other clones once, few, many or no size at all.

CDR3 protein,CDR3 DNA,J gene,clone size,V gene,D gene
CASSQGEGAYGYTF,TGTGCCAGCAGCCAAGGTGAAGGAGCCTATGGCTACACCTTC,TRBJ1-2,many,TRBV14,.
CSVEDRQQAAYEQYF,TGCAGCGTTGAAGATCGTCAACAGGCTGCCTACGAGCAGTACTTC,TRBJ2-7,.,TRBV29-1,.
CASSVGTAKNEKLFF,TGTGCCAGCAGCGTAGGGACAGCCAAAAATGAAAAACTGTTTTTT,TRBJ1-4,.,TRBV9,.
CASSLQGGTLTDTQYF,TGTGCCAGCAGCTTGCAGGGCGGGACCCTCACAGATACGCAGTATTTT,TRBJ2-3,few,TRBV7-2,.
CASSPELNTEAFF,TGCGCCAGCAGCCCTGAGTTGAACACTGAAGCTTTCTTT,TRBJ1-1,.,TRBV5-1,.
CASSLDSNSYEQYF,TGTGCCAGCAGCTTAGATTCGAACTCCTACGAGCAGTACTTC,TRBJ2-7,once,TRBV7-9,.
CASSSSSHPGTGYEQYF,TGTGCCAGCAGTTCTAGTTCTCATCCCGGGACAGGCTACGAGCAGTACTTC,TRBJ2-7,.,TRBV7-9,TRBD1
CASSFHEGTGELFF,TGTGCCAGCAGCTTCCACGAGGGAACCGGGGAGCTGTTTTTT,TRBJ2-2,.,TRBV7-2,.
CASSSGTGGRQPQHF,TGTGCCAGCAGTTCCGGGACAGGGGGAAGGCAGCCCCAGCATTTT,TRBJ1-5,.,TRBV27,TRBD1
CASSYSGTGPDTQYF,TGTGCCAGCAGTTACTCCGGGACAGGACCAGATACGCAGTATTTT,TRBJ2-3,.,TRBV6-5,TRBD1
CASGQGVSSGNTIYF,TGCGCCAGCGGACAGGGGGTGAGCTCTGGAAACACCATATATTTT,TRBJ1-3,.,TRBV4-3,TRBD1
CASSLAGGAGGYGELFF,TGTGCCAGCAGTCTGGCGGGGGGAGCGGGAGGATACGGGGAGCTGTTTTTT,TRBJ2-2,once,TRBV2,TRBD2
CSVGTLSSTDTQYF,TGCAGCGTTGGAACACTGTCTAGCACAGATACGCAGTATTTT,TRBJ2-3,.,TRBV29-1,.
CASSPGATTKTLEAFF,TGTGCCAGCAGCCCAGGGGCGACAACGAAAACTTTAGAAGCTTTCTTT,TRBJ1-1,once,TRBV5-5,.
CASSLHPGELFF,TGTGCCAGCAGTCTTCATCCCGGGGAGCTGTTTTTT,TRBJ2-2,.,TRBV27,.
CASSYGVANNYEQYF,TGTGCCAGCAGTTACGGGGTGGCTAATAACTACGAGCAGTACTTC,TRBJ2-7,.,TRBV6-5,.
CASSTGQSTGELFF,TGTGCCAGTAGCACGGGACAGAGCACCGGGGAGCTGTTTTTT,TRBJ2-2,.,TRBV19,TRBD1
CASSLRLGDTDTQYF,TGTGCCAGCAGCTTAAGACTAGGGGACACAGATACGCAGTATTTT,TRBJ2-3,few,TRBV7-9,.
CASSQDIGSGDNNEQFF,TGTGCCAGCAGCCAAGACATCGGTAGCGGGGACAACAATGAGCAGTTCTTC,TRBJ2-1,.,TRBV4-2,TRBD2
CASSLGAGTNEKLFF,TGTGCCAGCAGCTTAGGGGCAGGAACTAATGAAAAACTGTTTTTT,TRBJ1-4,.,TRBV11-2,.
CSVDGLAGGTDTQYF,TGCAGCGTCGACGGACTAGCGGGAGGGACAGATACGCAGTATTTT,TRBJ2-3,.,TRBV29-1,TRBD2
CASSVQLAGGTGELFF,TGTGCCAGTAGTGTCCAACTAGCGGGAGGTACCGGGGAGCTGTTTTTT,TRBJ2-2,few,TRBV19,TRBD2
CASRVSGTDTQYF,TGTGCCAGCAGGGTTTCCGGGACAGATACGCAGTATTTT,TRBJ2-3,.,TRBV5-6,.
CASSPGTGPRNQPQHF,TGTGCCAGCTCACCCGGGACAGGGCCACGCAATCAGCCCCAGCATTTT,TRBJ1-5,.,TRBV18,TRBD1
CASSPRDTGFTYEQYF,TGTGCCAGTAGTCCACGGGACACCGGATTCACCTACGAGCAGTACTTC,TRBJ2-7,.,TRBV19,.
CASSGQGTYNEQFF,TGCGCCAGCAGCGGACAGGGAACCTACAATGAGCAGTTCTTC,TRBJ2-1,.,TRBV5-1,TRBD1
CAIGDKSYEQYF,TGTGCCATCGGAGACAAGTCCTACGAGCAGTACTTC,TRBJ2-7,few,TRBV10-3,.
CASEVVGTDTQYF,TGTGCCAGCGAGGTTGTAGGAACAGATACGCAGTATTTT,TRBJ2-3,.,TRBV6-1,.
CSVNTGADTQYF,TGCAGCGTTAATACAGGGGCAGATACGCAGTATTTT,TRBJ2-3,.,TRBV29-1,TRBD1
CSVGQGRQAFF,TGCAGCGTTGGACAGGGGCGCCAAGCTTTCTTT,TRBJ1-1,few,TRBV29-1,TRBD1
CASSIVQGYEQYF,TGTGCCAGTAGTATAGTACAGGGCTACGAGCAGTACTTC,TRBJ2-7,.,TRBV19,.
CASSLVSSLTEAFF,TGTGCCAGCAGCTTAGTATCATCGTTGACTGAAGCTTTCTTT,TRBJ1-1,.,TRBV7-9,.
CAISESQGMAYGYTF,TGTGCCATCAGTGAGTCTCAGGGAATGGCGTATGGCTACACCTTC,TRBJ1-2,.,TRBV10-3,.
CASTDPGQTYGYTF,TGTGCCAGTACCGACCCGGGACAGACCTATGGCTACACCTTC,TRBJ1-2,.,TRBV19,TRBD1
CSGTSPFTDTQYF,TGCAGCGGAACTAGTCCGTTCACAGATACGCAGTATTTT,TRBJ2-3,.,TRBV29-1,.
CASSGGGEAPNF,TGTGCCAGCAGCGGAGGTGGGGAGGCCCCTAATTTT,TRBJ1-3,few,TRBV7-9,.
CASSPVLGTEAFF,TGTGCCAGCAGCCCCGTCCTGGGCACTGAAGCTTTCTTT,TRBJ1-1,.,TRBV6-1,.
CASSRQRNTEAFF,TGTGCCAGCAGCCGTCAGAGAAACACTGAAGCTTTCTTT,TRBJ1-1,.,TRBV5-6,.
CASSPGGNTGELFF,TGCGCCAGCAGCCCGGGAGGGAACACCGGGGAGCTGTTTTTT,TRBJ2-2,.,TRBV4-3,TRBD2
CASNTRGGNQPQHF,TGTGCCAGCAACACAAGGGGAGGCAATCAGCCCCAGCATTTT,TRBJ1-5,once,TRBV7-2,.
CASSQTGGAYEQYF,TGTGCCAGCAGCCAGACAGGGGGTGCCTACGAGCAGTACTTC,TRBJ2-7,.,TRBV5-4,TRBD1